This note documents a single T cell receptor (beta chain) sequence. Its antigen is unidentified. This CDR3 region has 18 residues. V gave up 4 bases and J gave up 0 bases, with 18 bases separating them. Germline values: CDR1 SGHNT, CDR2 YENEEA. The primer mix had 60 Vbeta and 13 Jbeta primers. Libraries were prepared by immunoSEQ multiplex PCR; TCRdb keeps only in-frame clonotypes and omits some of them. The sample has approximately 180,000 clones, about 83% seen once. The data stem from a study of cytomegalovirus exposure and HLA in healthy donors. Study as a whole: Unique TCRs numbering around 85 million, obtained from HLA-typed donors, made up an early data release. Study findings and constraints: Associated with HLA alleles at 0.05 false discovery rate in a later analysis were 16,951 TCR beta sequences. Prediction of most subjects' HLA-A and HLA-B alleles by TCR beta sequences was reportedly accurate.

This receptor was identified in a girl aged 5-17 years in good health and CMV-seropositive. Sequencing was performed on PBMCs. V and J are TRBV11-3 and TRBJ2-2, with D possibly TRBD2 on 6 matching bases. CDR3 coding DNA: TGTGCCAGCAGCTGGGGGGTGGGTCATAACGCGAACACCGGGGAGCTGTTTTTT. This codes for CASSWGVGHNANTGELFF.